Below are 14 T cell receptor beta chains sequenced from a single sample in a study of blood T cell repertoires in COVID-19. Profiling relied on immunoSEQ multiplex PCR, and the TCRdb table lists in-frame clones only, not all of them. The sample comprises 100,000 to 150,000 clones, roughly four fifths of which are singletons, and roughly 5.5% rests with the top ten. Sequenced: peripheral blood. These TCRs come from a man aged 55 to 70 with acute or convalescent COVID-19.

The chain has TRBV7-9 and TRBJ1-4; D uncertain. The V and J ends lost 11 bases and 0 bases respectively, with 16 bases between them. Germline V gene lookup returns CDR1 SEHNR and CDR2 FQNEAQ (reference sequence). The CDR3 spans 15 residues. The CDR3 DNA follows: TGTGCCGGTGAAACGGGGTTTGCAACTAATGAAAAACTGTTTTTT. This sequence encodes CAGETGFATNEKLFF.

The gene calls are TRBV7-9 and TRBJ2-7, with D uncertain. Trimming stripped 0 bases from V and 3 bases from J, with 9 bases between. The CDR3 is 14 amino acids. In germline, CDR1 is SEHNR, CDR2 FQNEAQ (reference sequence). The CDR3: CASSLASQNYEQYF. The CDR3 DNA reads as TGTGCCAGCAGCTTAGCGTCTCAGAACTACGAGCAGTACTTC.

The V call is TRBV6-5, the J call TRBJ1-5; tentative D call: TRBD1 (5 bases). Trimming stripped 2 bases from V and 5 bases from J, with 10 bases between. The CDR3 is 14 residues long. The germline V gene encodes CDR1 MNHEY and CDR2 SVGAGI. The CDR3: CASSYRGGHQPQHF. The CDR3 bases are TGTGCCAGCAGTTACAGGGGAGGGCATCAGCCCCAGCATTTT.

This clone was counted a few times. The rearrangement uses TRBV25-1 and TRBJ1-6; unclear D gene. V lost 6 bases and J 7 bases, leaving 16 bases between the germline ends. The germline V gene has CDR1 MGHDK and CDR2 SYGVNS. This CDR3 has 15 residues. The CDR3 region is CASRAGLLRNSPLHF. As DNA, the CDR3 is TGTGCCAGCAGGGCGGGCCTTCTCCGAAATTCACCCCTCCACTTT.

The V and J genes are TRBV27 and TRBJ2-2; no firm D call. V was shortened by 2 bases and J by 2 bases, with 9 bases between the two germline ends. This CDR3 is 15 amino acids long. The germline V gene encodes CDR1 MNHEY and CDR2 SMNVEV (reference sequence). The CDR3 DNA reads TGTGCCAGCAGTTTACGCACAGCTAACACCGGGGAGCTGTTTTTT. Its protein is CASSLRTANTGELFF.

On this clone itself: At the DNA level, this CDR3 is encoded by other sequences in the same sample as well. The rearrangement uses TRBV30 and TRBJ1-5; a possible D gene is TRBD1 (6 bases). V gave up 5 bases and J gave up 1 base, with 9 bases separating them. The V gene's germline CDR1 is GTSNPN and CDR2 SVGIG (reference sequence). This CDR3 is 13 amino acids long. CDR3 loop: CAWSRGSNQPQHF. Written as DNA, the CDR3 is TGTGCCTGGTCCAGGGGAAGCAATCAGCCCCAGCATTTT. Complete variable domain (other parts from reference TRBV30 and TRBJ1-5): SQTIHQWPATLVQPVGSPLSLECTVEGTSNPNLYWYRQAAGRGLQLLFYSVGIGQISSEVPQNLSASRPQDRQFILSSKKLLLSDSGFYLCAWSRGSNQPQHFGDGTRLSIL.

The V gene is TRBV29-1, the J gene TRBJ1-2; 8 bases line up with TRBD1. Looked up from germline, CDR1 is SQVTM and CDR2 is ANQGSEA. The CDR3 has 15 amino acids. The ends lost 3 bases at V and 8 bases at J; junction bases unmatched: 14. CDR3 region: CSVDTPDRAGLGYTF. DNA of the CDR3: TGCAGCGTTGATACCCCGGACAGGGCGGGTTTAGGCTACACCTTC. Looking up the rest from reference TRBV29-1 and TRBJ1-2 gives the full variable domain: SAVISQKPSRDICQRGTSLTIQCQVDSQVTMMFWYRQQPGQSLTLIATANQGSEATYESGFVIDKFPISRPNLTFSTLTVSNMSPEDSSIYLCSVDTPDRAGLGYTFGSGTRLTVV.

The chain couples TRBV2 to TRBJ2-5; the match to TRBD1 covers 9 bases. Germline loops: CDR1 SNHLY, CDR2 FYNNEI. Germline trimming cut 5 bases from V and 5 bases from J; bases unmatched to any gene: 9. The CDR3 sequence is 15 residues long. CDR3 sequence (DNA): TGTGCCAGCAGTCTTTCCGGGACAGGGCGCGAGACCCAGTACTTC. It is translated as CASSLSGTGRETQYF.

V gene TRBV9 combines with J gene TRBJ1-2; 8 positions agree with TRBD1. CDR3 length: 15 residues. V gave up 3 bases and J gave up 4 bases; unmatched junction bases: 8. CDR1 is SGDLS, CDR2 YYNGEE, per germline. As DNA, the CDR3 is TGTGCCAGCAGCGGAGACAGGGGTATAGGCTATGGCTACACCTTC. It yields the protein CASSGDRGIGYGYTF. The whole variable domain, remainder taken from reference TRBV9 and TRBJ1-2, is DSGVTQTPKHLITATGQRVTLRCSPRSGDLSVYWYQQSLDQGLQFLIQYYNGEERAKGNILERFSAQQFPDLHSELNLSSLELGDSALYFCASSGDRGIGYGYTFGSGTRLTVV.

The CDR3 DNA reads TGTGCCAGCAGCCCACGTAAGGGGACAGGGAACTACGAGCAGTACTTC. Its translation: CASSPRKGTGNYEQYF. The chain carries TRBV7-6 and TRBJ2-7, with 9 bases fitting TRBD1. Germline V gene lookup returns CDR1 SGHVS and CDR2 FNYEAQ. The length of the CDR3 is 16 residues. J lost 3 bases, V lost 5 bases, and 11 bases had no gene match.

CDR3 nucleotide sequence: TGTGCCAGCAGCTTAGATTCGGCGGGAGCCTCAGATACGCAGTATTTT. Its protein product is CASSLDSAGASDTQYF. The chain uses TRBV7-6 and TRBJ2-3; 7 bases are shared with TRBD2. The germline V gene encodes CDR1 SGHVS and CDR2 FNYEAQ. V was clipped by 1 base and J by 4 bases; unmatched bases: 8. This CDR3 is 16 amino acids long.

This chain joins TRBV4-1 and TRBJ1-4; D gene unclear. Between the trimmed V and J ends, which lost 3 bases and 1 base, there was a span of 12 bases. Germline lookup yields CDR1 MGHRA and CDR2 YSYEKL. The CDR3 runs to 16 residues. The CDR3 is CASSHPLAGTNEKLFF. The DNA for the CDR3 is TGCGCCAGCAGCCACCCCTTGGCAGGAACTAATGAAAAACTGTTTTTT.

This clone was detected many times. The V call is TRBV6-5, the J call TRBJ1-3; D ambiguous. The ends were cut back, 0 bases at V and 4 bases at J, with 13 bases in the middle. CDR3 length: 16 residues. Germline V gene sequence: CDR1 MNHEY, CDR2 SVGAGI. This chain's CDR3 is CASSYSSAHPGNTIYF. The CDR3 nucleotides read TGTGCCAGCAGTTACTCAAGCGCTCACCCCGGAAACACCATATATTTT.

The chain has TRBV6-6 and TRBJ1-5, with 8 bases fitting TRBD1. In germline, CDR1 is MNHNY, CDR2 SVGAGI (reference sequence). Trimming cost V 2 bases and J 6 bases; bases outside gene matches: 6. The CDR3 covers 15 residues. CDR3 nucleotide sequence: TGTGCCAGCAGTTACCGGGGAACAGGGGGTCAGCCCCAGCATTTT. This codes for CASSYRGTGGQPQHF.